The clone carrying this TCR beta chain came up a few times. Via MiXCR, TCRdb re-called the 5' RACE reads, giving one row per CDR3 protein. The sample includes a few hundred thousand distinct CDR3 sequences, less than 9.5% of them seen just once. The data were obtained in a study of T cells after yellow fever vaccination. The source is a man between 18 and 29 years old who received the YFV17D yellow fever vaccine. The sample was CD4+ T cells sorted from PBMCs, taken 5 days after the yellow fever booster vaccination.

CDR3 DNA: TGTGCCAGCGCGGACAGGGCGAACACTGAAGCTTTCTTT. Translation: CASADRANTEAFF. The V and J genes are TRBV7-3 and TRBJ1-1; TRBD1 matches at 8 bases. J gave up 1 base and V 8 bases, and 3 bases lay outside the gene matches. The V gene's germline CDR1 is SGHTA and CDR2 FQGTGA. The CDR3 has 13 residues.